The T cell receptor (beta chain) under discussion was sequenced for a study of T cell changes during pregnancy in multiple sclerosis. The CDR3 runs to 13 residues. The V and J ends lost 4 bases and 3 bases respectively, with 10 bases between them. Germline assignment: CDR1 SGDLS and CDR2 YYNGEE. Assay: immunoSEQ multiplex PCR; the TCRdb copy retains only in-frame clones and omits some. The table records tens of thousands of clones, 90% to 95% of them present only once. The chain combines TRBV9 with TRBJ1-2; maybe TRBD1 (5 bases). The sequencing here drew on CD4+ T cells from peripheral blood mononuclear cells, taken before pregnancy. The source is a female donor with multiple sclerosis, enrolled in a pregnancy study. In DNA form, the CDR3 reads TGTGCCAGCAGCCCACAGGCGGACTATGGCTACACCTTC. This gives the protein CASSPQADYGYTF.